This TCR beta chain was profiled in a study of blood T cells in healthy people across ages. V lost 3 bases, J lost 2 bases, and 16 bases lay in between. From germline, CDR1 is MGHRA and CDR2 YSYEKL. This CDR3 region has 16 residues. Only a few counts were recorded for this clonotype. A second PCR, run for about 7 to 11 cycles, used a sample-barcoded 5' primer plus a J-beta primer mix. One entry per CDR3 protein results from TCRdb running MiXCR on the 5' RACE reads. In the table there are roughly 2 million distinct CDR3 sequences, about 49% of which are singletons. Each donor supplied around 9.9 milliliters of peripheral blood. Researchers report isolating at least 6.5 million PBMCs per sample.

The material sequenced was blood. The clonotype originates from a woman in her thirties or forties in good health. The chain joins TRBV4-1 to TRBJ2-5; possible D gene TRBD2, 6 bases. Here the CDR3 reads CASSQTPGGFQETQYF. CDR3 coding DNA: TGCGCCAGCAGCCAGACCCCTGGAGGGTTTCAAGAGACCCAGTACTTC.